This is a list of T cell receptor beta chains from one sample in a study of a mutant IDH1 vaccine in newly diagnosed glioma. Profiled with immunoSEQ multiplex PCR; TCRdb holds only in-frame clones, not every one. The sample consists of roughly 54,000 clones, about 80% of them appearing once. Their antigen targets remain unknown. This specimen was PBMCs, taken from a glioma patient whose treatment included an IDH1 peptide vaccine. These receptors were collected from a man aged 25 to 40 with glioma. Each CDR3 is given without its conserved first and last residue. The order of the fields is CDR3 protein, J gene, CDR3 length, clone size, V gene. Size values are once, few and many counts, or a class for expanded clones, and some rows have none.

CDR3 protein: ASSPAKRGSSYNEQF
J gene: TRBJ2-1
CDR3 length: 15
clone size: .
V gene: TRBV18

CDR3 protein: ASSVLTDAAKNIQY
J gene: TRBJ2-4
CDR3 length: 14
clone size: .
V gene: TRBV18

CDR3 protein: ASSSLRTGKVNTEAF
J gene: TRBJ1-1
CDR3 length: 15
clone size: once
V gene: TRBV7-8

CDR3 protein: ASSEVGAKLF
J gene: TRBJ1-4
CDR3 length: 10
clone size: few
V gene: TRBV10-2

CDR3 protein: ASSSTGTRPTDTQY
J gene: TRBJ2-3
CDR3 length: 14
clone size: once
V gene: TRBV7-9

CDR3 protein: ASSLPGTSSYEQY
J gene: TRBJ2-7
CDR3 length: 13
clone size: .
V gene: TRBV4-1

CDR3 protein: ASSLQSYEQY
J gene: TRBJ2-7
CDR3 length: 10
clone size: few
V gene: TRBV18

CDR3 protein: ASTNRGADTQY
J gene: TRBJ2-3
CDR3 length: 11
clone size: .
V gene: TRBV9

CDR3 protein: ASTVNPQGRSEAF
J gene: TRBJ1-1
CDR3 length: 13
clone size: .
V gene: TRBV6-1

CDR3 protein: ASSTRPGGSNQPQH
J gene: TRBJ1-5
CDR3 length: 14
clone size: .
V gene: TRBV25-1

CDR3 protein: ASSPGRLSYNEQF
J gene: TRBJ2-1
CDR3 length: 13
clone size: once
V gene: TRBV18

CDR3 protein: ASSLDYSGTEAF
J gene: TRBJ1-1
CDR3 length: 12
clone size: .
V gene: TRBV7-9

CDR3 protein: ASSSGGATDTQY
J gene: TRBJ2-3
CDR3 length: 12
clone size: .
V gene: TRBV10-1

CDR3 protein: ASSIGEGDTGELF
J gene: TRBJ2-2
CDR3 length: 13
clone size: .
V gene: TRBV19

CDR3 protein: ASSLQQGANQPQH
J gene: TRBJ1-5
CDR3 length: 13
clone size: .
V gene: TRBV7-2

CDR3 protein: ASKIDRGREQF
J gene: TRBJ2-1
CDR3 length: 11
clone size: once
V gene: TRBV14

CDR3 protein: ASSSGDSPSNQPQH
J gene: TRBJ1-5
CDR3 length: 14
clone size: .
V gene: TRBV5-1

CDR3 protein: ASSLATGYEQF
J gene: TRBJ2-1
CDR3 length: 11
clone size: .
V gene: TRBV5-1

CDR3 protein: ASSTAGQGNTEAF
J gene: TRBJ1-1
CDR3 length: 13
clone size: .
V gene: TRBV28

CDR3 protein: ASSDLETEAF
J gene: TRBJ1-1
CDR3 length: 10
clone size: .
V gene: TRBV10-1

CDR3 protein: ASSPGTGNSPLH
J gene: TRBJ1-6
CDR3 length: 12
clone size: .
V gene: TRBV28

CDR3 protein: ATRDKTYEQY
J gene: TRBJ2-7
CDR3 length: 10
clone size: .
V gene: TRBV19

CDR3 protein: ASSLLERNQPQH
J gene: TRBJ1-5
CDR3 length: 12
clone size: .
V gene: TRBV5-6

CDR3 protein: ASTLGQGKSGELF
J gene: TRBJ2-2
CDR3 length: 13
clone size: .
V gene: TRBV7-9

CDR3 protein: ASSLDSYRREAF
J gene: TRBJ1-1
CDR3 length: 12
clone size: .
V gene: TRBV7-9

CDR3 protein: ASSLQGAYQETQY
J gene: TRBJ2-5
CDR3 length: 13
clone size: .
V gene: TRBV19

CDR3 protein: ASSLNDRGNYGYT
J gene: TRBJ1-2
CDR3 length: 13
clone size: .
V gene: TRBV5-4

CDR3 protein: ASSYEAPSGANVLT
J gene: TRBJ2-6
CDR3 length: 14
clone size: once
V gene: TRBV6-5

CDR3 protein: ASSLGGANEQF
J gene: TRBJ2-1
CDR3 length: 11
clone size: .
V gene: TRBV11-3

CDR3 protein: ASSFGDTGYNSPLH
J gene: TRBJ1-6
CDR3 length: 14
clone size: once
V gene: TRBV7-9

CDR3 protein: ASSEARGGWYNEQF
J gene: TRBJ2-1
CDR3 length: 14
clone size: once
V gene: TRBV6-1

CDR3 protein: ASSYGAGGAPGELF
J gene: TRBJ2-2
CDR3 length: 14
clone size: .
V gene: TRBV6-5

CDR3 protein: ASSDRQGAVREQY
J gene: TRBJ2-7
CDR3 length: 13
clone size: .
V gene: TRBV2

CDR3 protein: SVHSGTAWSSYEQY
J gene: TRBJ2-7
CDR3 length: 14
clone size: .
V gene: TRBV29-1

CDR3 protein: ASSPQWTSYGYT
J gene: TRBJ1-2
CDR3 length: 12
clone size: .
V gene: TRBV28

CDR3 protein: ASRSRDEGQY
J gene: TRBJ2-7
CDR3 length: 10
clone size: .
V gene: TRBV7-8